The 2 T cell receptor beta chains presented below share a single source sample, sequenced in a study of blood T cell repertoires in COVID-19. The data were produced by immunoSEQ multiplex PCR, yet TCRdb's version contains in-frame clones alone and is incomplete. The table lists 150,000 or so clones, about 80% of them singletons. Specimen: peripheral blood. The receptors derive from a woman in her 40s with COVID-19, enrolled during active disease.

The chain's CDR3 is CASAGQTNYGYTF. For the CDR3, the DNA is TGTGCCAGTGCGGGACAGACCAACTATGGCTACACCTTC. The chain couples TRBV19 to TRBJ1-2, with TRBD1 matching over 7 bases. After removal of 8 bases from V and 2 bases from J, the junction contained 5 bases not matched to a gene. The germline CDR1 and CDR2 sequences are LNHDA and SQIVND (reference sequence). The CDR3 has 13 amino acids.

For the CDR3, the DNA is TGTGCCAGCTCACCACCTCTACAGAAGTCCGGGACTAGCGGTTACAATGAGCAGTTCTTC. Translation: CASSPPLQKSGTSGYNEQFF. The J gene is TRBJ2-1, the V gene TRBV18; 11 bases fit TRBD2. V was pared by 0 bases and J by 4 bases, with 14 bases of the junction left unmatched. Germline CDR1 reads KGHSH; CDR2 reads LQKENI. This CDR3 comprises 20 residues.